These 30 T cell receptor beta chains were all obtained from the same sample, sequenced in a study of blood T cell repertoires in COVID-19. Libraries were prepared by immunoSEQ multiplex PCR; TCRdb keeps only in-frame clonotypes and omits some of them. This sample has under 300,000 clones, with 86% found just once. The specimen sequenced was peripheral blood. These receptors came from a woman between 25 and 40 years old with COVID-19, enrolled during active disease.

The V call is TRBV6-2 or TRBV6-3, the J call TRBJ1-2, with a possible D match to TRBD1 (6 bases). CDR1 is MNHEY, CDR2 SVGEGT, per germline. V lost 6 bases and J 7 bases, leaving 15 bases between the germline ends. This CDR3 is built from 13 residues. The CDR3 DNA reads TGTGCCAGCAGCCAGAGAGGACAGCTTGGCTACACCTTC. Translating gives CASSQRGQLGYTF.

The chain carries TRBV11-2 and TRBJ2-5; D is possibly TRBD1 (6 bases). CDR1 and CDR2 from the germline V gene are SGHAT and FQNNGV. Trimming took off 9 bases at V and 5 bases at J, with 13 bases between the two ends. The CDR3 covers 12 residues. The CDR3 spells CASQGWGETQYF. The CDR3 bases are TGTGCCAGTCAGGGGTGGGGGGAGACCCAGTACTTC.

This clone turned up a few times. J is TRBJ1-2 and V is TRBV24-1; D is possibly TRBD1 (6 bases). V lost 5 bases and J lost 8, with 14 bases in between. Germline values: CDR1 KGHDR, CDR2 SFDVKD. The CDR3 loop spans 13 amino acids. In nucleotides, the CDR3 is TGTGCCACCAGTGTTTTTGACAGGCGGGGCTACACCTTC. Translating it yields CATSVFDRRGYTF.

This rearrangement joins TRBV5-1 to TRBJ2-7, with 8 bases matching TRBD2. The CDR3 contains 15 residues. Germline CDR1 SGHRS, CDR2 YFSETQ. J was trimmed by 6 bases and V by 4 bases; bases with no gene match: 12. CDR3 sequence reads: CASSPGGTAPGEQYF. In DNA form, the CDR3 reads TGCGCCAGCAGCCCGGGGGGGACCGCTCCAGGCGAGCAGTACTTC.

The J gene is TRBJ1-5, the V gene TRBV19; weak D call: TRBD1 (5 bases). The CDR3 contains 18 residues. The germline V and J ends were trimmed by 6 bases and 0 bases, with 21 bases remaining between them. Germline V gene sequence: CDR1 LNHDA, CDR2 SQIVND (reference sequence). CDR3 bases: TGTGCCAGTAGCACCCTTAGACAGCGATTTTATAGCAATCAGCCCCAGCATTTT. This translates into CASSTLRQRFYSNQPQHF.

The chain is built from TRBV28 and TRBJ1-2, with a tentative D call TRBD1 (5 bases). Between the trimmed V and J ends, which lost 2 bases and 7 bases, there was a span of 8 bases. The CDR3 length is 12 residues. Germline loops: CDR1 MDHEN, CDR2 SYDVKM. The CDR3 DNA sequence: TGTGCCAGCAGTTTACCAGGGTTTGGCTACACCTTC. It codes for CASSLPGFGYTF.

For the CDR3, the DNA is TGTGCCAGCAGCTTTTCACCAGGGGGCGAGCAGTACTTC. The encoded protein is CASSFSPGGEQYF. V gene TRBV11-2 combines with J gene TRBJ2-7, with 7 bases matching TRBD1. There are 13 residues in the CDR3. Trimming cost V 3 bases and J 6 bases; bases outside gene matches: 5. Looked up from germline, CDR1 is SGHAT and CDR2 is FQNNGV.

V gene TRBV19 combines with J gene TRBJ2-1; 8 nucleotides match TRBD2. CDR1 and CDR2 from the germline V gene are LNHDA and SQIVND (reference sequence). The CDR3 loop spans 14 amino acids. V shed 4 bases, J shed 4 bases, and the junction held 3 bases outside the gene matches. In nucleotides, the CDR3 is TGTGCCAGTAGTAGCGGGGGGCCGTACAATGAGCAGTTCTTC. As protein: CASSSGGPYNEQFF.

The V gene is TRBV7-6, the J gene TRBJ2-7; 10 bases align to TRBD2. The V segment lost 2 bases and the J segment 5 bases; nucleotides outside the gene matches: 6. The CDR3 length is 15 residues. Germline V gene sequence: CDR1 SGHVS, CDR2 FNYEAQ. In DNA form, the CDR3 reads TGTGCCAGCAGCTTATTAGCGGGGGGCGGAGACGAGCAGTACTTC. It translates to CASSLLAGGGDEQYF. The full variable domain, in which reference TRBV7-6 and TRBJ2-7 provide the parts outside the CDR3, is GAGVSQSPRYKVTKRGQDVALRCDPISGHVSLYWYRQALGQGPEFLTYFNYEAQQDKSGLPNDRFSAERPEGSISTLTIQRTEQRDSAMYRCASSLLAGGGDEQYFGPGTRLTVT.

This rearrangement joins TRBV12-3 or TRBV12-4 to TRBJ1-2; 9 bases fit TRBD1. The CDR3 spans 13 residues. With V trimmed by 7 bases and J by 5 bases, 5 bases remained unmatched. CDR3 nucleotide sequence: TGTGCCAGCAAAGTGGGACAGGGTTATGGCTACACCTTC. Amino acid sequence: CASKVGQGYGYTF.

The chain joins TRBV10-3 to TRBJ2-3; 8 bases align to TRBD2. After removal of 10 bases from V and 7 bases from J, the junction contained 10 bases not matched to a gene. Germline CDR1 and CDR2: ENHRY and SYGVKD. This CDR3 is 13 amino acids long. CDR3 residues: CATRRGGPNTQYF. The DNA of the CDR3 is TGTGCCACCCGTCGGGGGGGCCCGAATACGCAGTATTTT.

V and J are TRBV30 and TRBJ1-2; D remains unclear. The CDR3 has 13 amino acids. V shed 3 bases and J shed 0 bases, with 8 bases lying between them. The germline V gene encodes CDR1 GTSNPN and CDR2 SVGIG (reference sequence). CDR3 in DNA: TGTGCCTGGAGGATAGTCACTAACTATGGCTACACCTTC. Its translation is CAWRIVTNYGYTF.

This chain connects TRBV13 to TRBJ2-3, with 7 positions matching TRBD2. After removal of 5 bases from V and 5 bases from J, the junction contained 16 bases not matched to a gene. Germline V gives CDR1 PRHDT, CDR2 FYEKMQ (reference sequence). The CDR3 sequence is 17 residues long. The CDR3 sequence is CASSQGFREAGRDTQYF. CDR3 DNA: TGTGCCAGCAGCCAGGGTTTTCGGGAGGCAGGCAGAGATACGCAGTATTTT.

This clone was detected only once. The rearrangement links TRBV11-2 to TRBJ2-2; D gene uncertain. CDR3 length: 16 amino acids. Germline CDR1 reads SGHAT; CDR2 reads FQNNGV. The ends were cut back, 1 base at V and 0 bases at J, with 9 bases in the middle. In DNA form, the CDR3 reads TGTGCCAGCAGCTTAGGAGAATACGCGAACACCGGGGAGCTGTTTTTT. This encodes CASSLGEYANTGELFF.

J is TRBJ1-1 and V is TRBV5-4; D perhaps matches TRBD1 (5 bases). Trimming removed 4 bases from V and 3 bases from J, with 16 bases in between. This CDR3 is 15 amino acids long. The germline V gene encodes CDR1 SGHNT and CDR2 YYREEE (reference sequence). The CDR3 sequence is CASSPGRGRDTEAFF. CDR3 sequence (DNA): TGTGCCAGCAGCCCCGGCCGGGGGAGGGACACTGAAGCTTTCTTT.

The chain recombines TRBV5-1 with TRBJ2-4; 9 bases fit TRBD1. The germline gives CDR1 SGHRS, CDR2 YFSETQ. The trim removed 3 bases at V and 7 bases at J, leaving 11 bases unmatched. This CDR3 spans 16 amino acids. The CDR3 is CASSSYSGTGRNIQYF. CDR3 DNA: TGCGCCAGCAGCTCGTACTCAGGGACAGGGAGGAACATTCAGTACTTC.

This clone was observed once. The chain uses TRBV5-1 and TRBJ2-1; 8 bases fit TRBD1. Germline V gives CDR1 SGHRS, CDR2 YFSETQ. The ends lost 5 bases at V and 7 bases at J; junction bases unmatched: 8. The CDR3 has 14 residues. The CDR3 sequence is CASRRWTGSNEQFF. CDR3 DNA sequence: TGCGCCAGCAGGAGGTGGACAGGGTCGAATGAGCAGTTCTTC. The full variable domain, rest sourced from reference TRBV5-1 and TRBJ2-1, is KAGVTQTPRYLIKTRGQQVTLSCSPISGHRSVSWYQQTPGQGLQFLFEYFSETQRNKGNFPGRFSGRQFSNSRSEMNVSTLELGDSALYLCASRRWTGSNEQFFGPGTRLTVL.

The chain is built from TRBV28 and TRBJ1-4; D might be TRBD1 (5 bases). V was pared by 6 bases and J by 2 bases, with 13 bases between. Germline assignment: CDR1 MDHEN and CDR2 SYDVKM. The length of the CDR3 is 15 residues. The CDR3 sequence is CASRGPTATNEKLFF. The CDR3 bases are TGTGCCAGCAGGGGGCCGACTGCGACTAATGAAAAACTGTTTTTT.

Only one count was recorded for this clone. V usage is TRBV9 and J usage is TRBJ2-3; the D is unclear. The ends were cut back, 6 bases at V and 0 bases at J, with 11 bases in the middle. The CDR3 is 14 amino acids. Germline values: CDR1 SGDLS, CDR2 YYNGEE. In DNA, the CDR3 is TGTGCCAGCACTCCAGGCTCAAGCACAGATACGCAGTATTTT. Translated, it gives CASTPGSSTDTQYF.

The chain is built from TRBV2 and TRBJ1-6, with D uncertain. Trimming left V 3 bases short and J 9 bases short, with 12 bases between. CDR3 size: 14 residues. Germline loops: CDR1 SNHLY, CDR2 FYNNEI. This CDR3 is CASSDSWASSPLHF. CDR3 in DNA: TGTGCCAGCAGTGACAGTTGGGCGTCTTCACCCCTCCACTTT.

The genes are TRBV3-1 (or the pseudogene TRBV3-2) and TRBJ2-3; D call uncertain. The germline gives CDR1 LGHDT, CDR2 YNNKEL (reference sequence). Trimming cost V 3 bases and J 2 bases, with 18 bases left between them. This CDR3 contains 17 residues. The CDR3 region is CASSHYTTDALTDTQYF. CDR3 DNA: TGTGCCAGCAGCCATTATACCACAGATGCCCTCACAGATACGCAGTATTTT.

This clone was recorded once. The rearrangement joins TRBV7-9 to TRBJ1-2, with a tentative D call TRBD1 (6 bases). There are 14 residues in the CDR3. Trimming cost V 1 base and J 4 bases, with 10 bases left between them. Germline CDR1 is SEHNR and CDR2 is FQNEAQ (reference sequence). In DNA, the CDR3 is TGTGCCAGCAGCTTAGATTTCAGGGGCTATGGCTACACCTTC. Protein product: CASSLDFRGYGYTF. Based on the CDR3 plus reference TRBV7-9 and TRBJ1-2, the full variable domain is DTGVSQNPRHKITKRGQNVTFRCDPISEHNRLYWYRQTLGQGPEFLTYFQNEAQLEKSRLLSDRFSAERPKGSFSTLEIQRTEQGDSAMYLCASSLDFRGYGYTFGSGTRLTVV.

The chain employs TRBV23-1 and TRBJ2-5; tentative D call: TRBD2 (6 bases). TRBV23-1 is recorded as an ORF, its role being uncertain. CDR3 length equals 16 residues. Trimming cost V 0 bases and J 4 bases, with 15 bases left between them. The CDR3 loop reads CASSQSVVVEGETQYF. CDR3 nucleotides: TGCGCCAGCAGTCAATCGGTGGTTGTGGAGGGAGAGACCCAGTACTTC.

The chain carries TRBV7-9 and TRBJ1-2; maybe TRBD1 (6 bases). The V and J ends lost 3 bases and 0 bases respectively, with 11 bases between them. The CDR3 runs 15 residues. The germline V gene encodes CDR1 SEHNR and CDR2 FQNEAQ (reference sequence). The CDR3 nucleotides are TGTGCCAGCAGCTTGGGGGCCGACACTAACTATGGCTACACCTTC. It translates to CASSLGADTNYGYTF.

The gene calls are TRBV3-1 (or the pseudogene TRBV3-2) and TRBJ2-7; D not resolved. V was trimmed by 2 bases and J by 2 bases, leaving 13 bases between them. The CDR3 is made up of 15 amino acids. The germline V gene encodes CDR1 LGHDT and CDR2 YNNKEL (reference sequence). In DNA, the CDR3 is TGTGCCAGCAGCCAATTTGCAGGATCGACCTACGAGCAGTACTTC. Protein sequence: CASSQFAGSTYEQYF.

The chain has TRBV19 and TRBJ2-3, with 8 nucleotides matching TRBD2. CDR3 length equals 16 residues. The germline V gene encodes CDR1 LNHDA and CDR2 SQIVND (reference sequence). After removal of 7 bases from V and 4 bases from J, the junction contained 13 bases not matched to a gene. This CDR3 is CASTRGAGGGADTQYF. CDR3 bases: TGTGCCAGTACCAGGGGTGCCGGGGGGGGCGCAGATACGCAGTATTTT. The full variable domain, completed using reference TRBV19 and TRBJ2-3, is DGGITQSPKYLFRKEGQNVTLSCEQNLNHDAMYWYRQDPGQGLRLIYYSQIVNDFQKGDIAEGYSVSREKKESFPLTVTSAQKNPTAFYLCASTRGAGGGADTQYFGPGTRLTVL.

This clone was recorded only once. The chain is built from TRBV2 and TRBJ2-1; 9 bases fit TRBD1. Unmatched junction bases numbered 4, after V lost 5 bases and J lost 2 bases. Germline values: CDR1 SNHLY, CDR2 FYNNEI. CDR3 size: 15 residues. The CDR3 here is CASSPGTGPYNEQFF. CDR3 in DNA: TGTGCCAGCAGTCCCGGGACAGGGCCCTACAATGAGCAGTTCTTC.

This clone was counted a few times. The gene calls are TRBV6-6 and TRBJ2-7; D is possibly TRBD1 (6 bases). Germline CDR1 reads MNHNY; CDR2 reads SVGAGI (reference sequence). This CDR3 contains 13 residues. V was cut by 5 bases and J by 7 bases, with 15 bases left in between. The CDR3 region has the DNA TGTGCCAGCAGTCCCCGGGACACAGGGGAGCAGTACTTC. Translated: CASSPRDTGEQYF.

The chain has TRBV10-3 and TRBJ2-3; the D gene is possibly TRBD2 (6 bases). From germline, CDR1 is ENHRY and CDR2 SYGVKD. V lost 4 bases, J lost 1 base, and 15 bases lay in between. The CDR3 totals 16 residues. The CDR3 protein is CAISVNGGSGTDTQYF. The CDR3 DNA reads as TGTGCCATCAGTGTGAACGGGGGATCGGGCACAGATACGCAGTATTTT.

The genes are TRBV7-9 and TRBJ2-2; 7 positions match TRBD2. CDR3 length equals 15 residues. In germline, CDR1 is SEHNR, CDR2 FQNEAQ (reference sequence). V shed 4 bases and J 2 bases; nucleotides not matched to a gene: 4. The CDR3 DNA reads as TGTGCCAGCAGCTCCTGGACTAGTAACACCGGGGAGCTGTTTTTT. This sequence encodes CASSSWTSNTGELFF.